This TCR beta chain was obtained from a study of blood T cell repertoires in COVID-19. Study-level background: The samples span acute and convalescent COVID-19 from the United States, Italy and Spain. Sample material is recorded as cDNA or gDNA derived from T cells, B-cell-depleted T cells, or PBMCs.

Germline CDR1 reads SGHDN; CDR2 reads FVKESK. The CDR3 spans 13 residues. The V gene lost 0 bases and the J gene lost 5 bases, with 5 bases spanning the gap. Authors' processing steps: Cell counts per sample came from amplifying reference gene primers. The table came from immunoSEQ multiplex PCR; TCRdb's copy has only in-frame clones and leaves some out. V and J calls plus clone size are reproduced from that table; the DNA served to infer D and trimming. The sample lists about 140,000 clones, around 73% occurring once. The source is a woman between 45 and 65 years old with active or convalescent COVID-19. The chain has TRBV14 and TRBJ1-5; no clear D. Specimen: peripheral blood. In DNA form, the CDR3 reads TGTGCCAGCAGCCAAGAAAGAGATCAGCCCCAGCATTTT. Translating gives CASSQERDQPQHF.